Below are 8 T cell receptor beta chains sequenced from a single sample in a study of T cells in women clearing cervical HPV infection. Assay used: immunoSEQ multiplex PCR; TCRdb lists only in-frame clones, some missing. Its clone listing holds 25,000 to 35,000 clones. The specimen was blood buffy coat. These receptors came from a woman aged 18 to 75 with a cervical HPV16 infection that either progressed to CIN3+ or cleared (not recorded which).

Notes on this clone: The sequence runs out 3 residues before the end of the CDR3; the remainder is reconstructed from the germline J gene. The J gene is TRBJ2-3, the V gene TRBV20-1; the D gene is possibly TRBD1 (5 bases). CDR1 is DFQATT, CDR2 SNEGSKA, per germline (reference sequence). The V gene lost 2 bases and the J gene lost 4 bases, with 16 bases spanning the gap. The CDR3 covers 15 residues. Here the CDR3 reads CSARKVGRAPDTQYF. Incomplete CDR3 DNA: TGCAGTGCTAGAAAAGTCGGCAGGGCCCCAGATACG.

Worth noting for this clone: Coverage ceases 3 residues before the CDR3 finishes, and the germline J gene fills in the end. The V call is TRBV7-8, the J call TRBJ2-2; unclear D gene. CDR3 length equals 15 residues. Germline CDR1 SGHVS, CDR2 FQNEAQ. V lost 7 bases and J 5 bases, leaving 17 bases between the germline ends. The sequenced CDR3 bases are TGTGCCAGCATCCCCAGGCGAGATGGGACCGGGGAG. Translated: CASIPRRDGTGE. From start to end, the CDR3 is CASIPRRDGTGELFF.

CDR3 bases read: TGTGCCTGGAGTGTAGCAGGGATTAATGAAAAA. Translated: CAWSVAGINEK. The whole CDR3 sequence is CAWSVAGINEKLFF. This sequence joins TRBV30 and TRBJ1-4, with D perhaps TRBD1 (5 bases). The DNA ends 3 residues before the CDR3 does, and the rest of the CDR3 is filled in from the germline J gene. The CDR3 is 14 amino acids. The V end lost 0 bases, the J end lost 4 bases, and 9 bases lay between the germline ends. The germline V gene has CDR1 GTSNPN and CDR2 SVGIG (reference sequence).

In the case of this clone: The CDR3 end is not reached by the read, which stops 3 residues before it; the germline J gene fills it in. The rearrangement links TRBV4-2 to TRBJ1-5; 9 positions agree with TRBD1. Germline V CDR1 and CDR2: LGHNA, YNFKEQ. The length of the CDR3 is 17 residues. Trimming at V came to 0 bases and at J to 4 bases, leaving 7 bases not matched to a gene. This CDR3 is CASSQEKQGAINQPQHF. The sequenced CDR3 bases are TGTGCCAGCAGCCAAGAGAAACAGGGGGCGATAAATCAGCCC.

As concerns this clone: The read comes to an end 3 residues before the CDR3 does, leaving the germline J gene to fill in the end. J is TRBJ2-7 and V is TRBV7-9; TRBD2 matches 10 bases. Germline V gene lookup returns CDR1 SEHNR and CDR2 FQNEAQ (reference sequence). The CDR3 sequence is 14 residues long. V shed 1 base and J 6 bases; nucleotides not matched to a gene: 3. The covered CDR3 bases are TGTGCCAGCAGCTTAGACCTAGCGGGAGCCGAG. Its protein product is CASSLDLAGAE. The CDR3 reads in full as CASSLDLAGAEQYF. The whole variable domain, filled in from reference TRBV7-9 and TRBJ2-7, reads DTGVSQNPRHKITKRGQNVTFRCDPISEHNRLYWYRQTLGQGPEFLTYFQNEAQLEKSRLLSDRFSAERPKGSFSTLEIQRTEQGDSAMYLCASSLDLAGAEQYFGPGTRLTVT.

On this clone: Coverage ceases 3 residues before the CDR3 finishes, and the germline J gene fills in the end. The V call is TRBV19, the J call TRBJ1-2; 7 bases are shared with TRBD1. CDR1 and CDR2 from the germline V gene are LNHDA and SQIVND (reference sequence). The CDR3 covers 13 residues. CDR3 protein: CASSTGQRKGYTF. The CDR3 DNA, read in part, is TGTGCCAGTAGTACGGGACAGCGTAAGGGC.

Worth noting for this clone: Read sequence stops 3 residues before the CDR3 end, and the germline J gene provides the missing end. The rearrangement uses TRBV10-3 and TRBJ1-2; 7 bases are a match to TRBD1. Germline V CDR1 and CDR2: ENHRY, SYGVKD. Trimming cost V 4 bases and J 6 bases; bases outside gene matches: 5. The CDR3 sequence is 13 residues long. CDR3 loop: CAISATGQDGYTF. The sequenced part of the CDR3 DNA is TGTGCCATCAGTGCGACAGGGCAGGATGGC.

As to this clone: The CDR3 end is not reached by the read, which stops 3 residues before it; the germline J gene fills it in. The J gene is TRBJ2-2, the V gene TRBV30; 9 nucleotides match TRBD2. The CDR3 covers 15 residues. Trimming took 3 bases from V and 3 from J; bases not matched to a gene: 5. The germline gives CDR1 GTSNPN, CDR2 SVGIG (reference sequence). The CDR3 DNA, read in part, is TGTGCCTGGAGGGGCTTAGCGGGAGACACCGGGGAG. This gives the protein CAWRGLAGDTGE. The full-length CDR3 reads as CAWRGLAGDTGELFF.